The 5 T cell receptor beta chains given below trace back to one sample, sequenced in a study of response to subunit inactivated influenza vaccine. TCRdb reanalysed the RT-PCR reads using MiXCR and keeps one entry per CDR3 protein. The sample shows 500,000 or so distinct CDR3 sequences, 16% of them seen only once. The sample here was CD4+ T cells sorted from PBMCs, taken approximately 25 months after vaccination. All receptors come from a man aged 45 to 75 who received an inactivated influenza vaccine.

V gene TRBV20-1 combines with J gene TRBJ2-7, with D unclear. V was trimmed by 3 bases and J by 2 bases, leaving 8 bases between them. This CDR3 has 12 amino acids. CDR1 is DFQATT and CDR2 is SNEGSKA in the germline V gene (reference sequence). CDR3 region: CSASGQPYEQYF. CDR3 nucleotides: TGCAGTGCTAGCGGCCAGCCCTACGAGCAGTACTTC.

This clonotype was observed a handful of times. This chain uses TRBV29-1 with TRBJ1-2, with 8 bases fitting TRBD1. This CDR3 has 13 residues. Per the germline V gene, CDR1 is SQVTM and CDR2 is ANQGSEA. V shed 6 bases, J shed 4 bases, and the junction held 7 bases outside the gene matches. The CDR3 nucleotides read TGCAGCGTCCAACAGGGGGGTGGCTATGGCTACACCTTC. It specifies CSVQQGGGYGYTF.

This clonotype occurred a few times. The V and J genes are TRBV20-1 and TRBJ1-3; D is possibly TRBD1 (6 bases). Germline values: CDR1 DFQATT, CDR2 SNEGSKA (reference sequence). The CDR3 totals 14 residues. V lost 5 bases and J lost 7, with 18 bases in between. CDR3 sequence (DNA): TGCAGTGCTGAGGCTCAGGACAGTAGGAACACCATATATTTT. Translated, it gives CSAEAQDSRNTIYF.

This chain links TRBV19 with TRBJ2-1; no clear D gene. The CDR3 spans 15 residues. Germline CDR1 is LNHDA and CDR2 is SQIVND (reference sequence). Deletions cut 3 bases from V and 6 bases from J, with 15 bases between. The CDR3 protein is CASSMSGVRANEQFF. The CDR3 bases are TGTGCCAGTAGTATGTCCGGTGTCAGAGCCAATGAGCAGTTCTTC.

The V and J genes are TRBV27 and TRBJ2-7; weak D call: TRBD1 (6 bases). The V gene lost 2 bases and the J gene lost 1 base, with 15 bases spanning the gap. Germline V gene sequence: CDR1 MNHEY, CDR2 SMNVEV (reference sequence). This CDR3 has 16 residues. CDR3 sequence: CASSLLAGTPSYEQYF. The DNA of the CDR3 is TGTGCCAGCAGTTTACTTGCCGGGACACCGTCCTACGAGCAGTACTTC.